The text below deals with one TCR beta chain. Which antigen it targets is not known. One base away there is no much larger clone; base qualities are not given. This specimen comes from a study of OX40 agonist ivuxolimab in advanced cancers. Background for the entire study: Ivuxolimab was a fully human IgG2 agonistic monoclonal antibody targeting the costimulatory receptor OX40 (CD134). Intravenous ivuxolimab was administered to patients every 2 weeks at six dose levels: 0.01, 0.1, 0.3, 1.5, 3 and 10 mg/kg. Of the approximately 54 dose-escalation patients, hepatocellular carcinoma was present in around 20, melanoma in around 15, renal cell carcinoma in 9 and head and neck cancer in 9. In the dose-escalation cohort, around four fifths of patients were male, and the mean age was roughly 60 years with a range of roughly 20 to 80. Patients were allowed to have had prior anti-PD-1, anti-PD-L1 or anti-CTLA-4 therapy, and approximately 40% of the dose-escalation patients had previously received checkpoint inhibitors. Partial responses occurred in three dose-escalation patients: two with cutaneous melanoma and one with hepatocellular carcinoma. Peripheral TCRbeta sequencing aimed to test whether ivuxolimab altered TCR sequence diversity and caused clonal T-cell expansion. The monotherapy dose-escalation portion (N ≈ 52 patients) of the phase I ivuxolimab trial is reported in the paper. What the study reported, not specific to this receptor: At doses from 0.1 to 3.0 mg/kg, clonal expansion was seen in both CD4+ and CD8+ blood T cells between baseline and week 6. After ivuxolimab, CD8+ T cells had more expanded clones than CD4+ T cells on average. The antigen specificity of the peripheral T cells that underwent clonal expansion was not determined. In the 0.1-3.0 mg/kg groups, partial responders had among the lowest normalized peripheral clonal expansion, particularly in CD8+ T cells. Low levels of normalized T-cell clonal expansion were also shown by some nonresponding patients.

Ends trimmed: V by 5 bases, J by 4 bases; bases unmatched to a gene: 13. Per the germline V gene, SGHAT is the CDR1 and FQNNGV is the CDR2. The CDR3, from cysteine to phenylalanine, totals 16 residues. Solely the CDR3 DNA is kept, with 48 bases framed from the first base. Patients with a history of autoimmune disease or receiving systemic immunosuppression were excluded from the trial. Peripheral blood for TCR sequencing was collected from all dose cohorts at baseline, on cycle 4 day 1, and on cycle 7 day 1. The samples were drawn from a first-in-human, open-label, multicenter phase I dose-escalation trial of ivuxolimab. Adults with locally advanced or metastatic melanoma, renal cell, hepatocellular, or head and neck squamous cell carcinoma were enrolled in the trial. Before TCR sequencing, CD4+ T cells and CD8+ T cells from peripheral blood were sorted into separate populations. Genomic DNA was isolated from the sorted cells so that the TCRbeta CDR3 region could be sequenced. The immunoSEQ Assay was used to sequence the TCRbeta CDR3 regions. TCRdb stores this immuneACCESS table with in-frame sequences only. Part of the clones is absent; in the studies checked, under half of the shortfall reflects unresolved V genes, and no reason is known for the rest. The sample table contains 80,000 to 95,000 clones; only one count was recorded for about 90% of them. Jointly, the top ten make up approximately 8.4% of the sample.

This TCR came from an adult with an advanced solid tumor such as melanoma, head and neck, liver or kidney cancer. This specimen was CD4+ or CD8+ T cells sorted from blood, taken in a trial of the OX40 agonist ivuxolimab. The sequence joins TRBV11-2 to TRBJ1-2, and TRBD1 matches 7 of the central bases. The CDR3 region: CASSLGQVAGIYGYTF. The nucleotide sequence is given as TGTGCCAGCAGCCTCGGACAGGTCGCGGGTATCTATGGCTACACCTTC.